The next 8 T cell receptor beta chains were all read from a single sample in a study of cytomegalovirus exposure and HLA in healthy donors. PCR involved 60 Vbeta and 13 Jbeta primers. The assay was immunoSEQ multiplex PCR, and TCRdb's table has in-frame clones only and misses some. Here the sample spans tens of thousands of clones, 70% to 85% being singletons. Sequences were obtained from PBMCs. These receptors all come from a man in his 60s in good health and CMV-seropositive.

The chain has TRBV6-5 and TRBJ1-1, with 7 bases aligning to TRBD1. The CDR3 sequence is 14 residues long. V was clipped by 8 bases and J by 3 bases; unmatched bases: 9. CDR1 is MNHEY and CDR2 is SVGAGI in the germline V gene. Here the CDR3 DNA reads TGTGCCAGCCTCCGGCGGGACAGTGACACTGAAGCTTTCTTT. This gives the protein CASLRRDSDTEAFF.

This chain uses TRBV5-1 with TRBJ1-1, with no clear D. With 4 bases removed from V and 0 bases from J, the gap between germline ends came to 10 bases. The CDR3 is 14 residues long. CDR1 is SGHRS, CDR2 YFSETQ, per germline. CDR3 sequence reads: CASSPLQMNTEAFF. The CDR3 DNA follows: TGCGCCAGCAGCCCCCTCCAGATGAACACTGAAGCTTTCTTT.

The J gene is TRBJ1-6, the V gene TRBV2; 8 bases map to TRBD1. Per the germline V gene, CDR1 is SNHLY and CDR2 is FYNNEI. Unmatched junction bases numbered 7, after V lost 9 bases and J lost 3 bases. The CDR3 contains 15 residues. The CDR3 sequence is CARGTGRSYNSPLHF. CDR3 nucleotide sequence: TGTGCCAGGGGGACAGGAAGAAGCTATAATTCACCCCTCCACTTT.

This chain connects TRBV19 to TRBJ1-2, with D maybe TRBD1 (6 bases). The CDR3 is 15 residues long. Per the germline V gene, CDR1 is LNHDA and CDR2 is SQIVND (reference sequence). V lost 5 bases and J lost 3, with 16 bases in between. The CDR3 protein is CASSSRSTGDYGYTF. The CDR3 DNA is TGTGCCAGTAGTTCCCGCTCGACAGGAGACTATGGCTACACCTTC.

The rearrangement joins TRBV5-6 to TRBJ2-1; 7 nucleotides match TRBD1. V gave up 0 bases and J gave up 3 bases; unmatched junction bases: 3. CDR3 length equals 15 residues. Germline CDR1 SGHDT, CDR2 YYEEEE. CDR3 DNA: TGTGCCAGCAGCTTGGTTACAGGGGTCTACAATGAGCAGTTCTTC. Encoded protein: CASSLVTGVYNEQFF.

This chain uses TRBV5-4 with TRBJ2-7; D gene unclear. V lost 0 bases and J lost 2, with 9 bases in between. Looked up from germline, CDR1 is SGHNT and CDR2 is YYREEE (reference sequence). The CDR3 is 14 residues long. CDR3 nucleotide sequence: TGTGCCAGCAGCTTGGACAGATTCCCCTACGAGCAGTACTTC. It specifies CASSLDRFPYEQYF.

The chain links TRBV27 to TRBJ1-4; D possibly corresponds to TRBD1 (6 bases). The V gene's germline CDR1 is MNHEY and CDR2 SMNVEV (reference sequence). This CDR3 is 14 amino acids long. Trimming took 6 bases from V and 5 from J, leaving 13 bases between them. The CDR3 reads CASRGAGRNEKLFF. CDR3 in DNA: TGTGCCAGCAGGGGGGCAGGACGGAATGAAAAACTGTTTTTT.

The chain uses TRBV7-8 and TRBJ2-7, with 7 bases aligning to TRBD1. The CDR3 runs to 16 residues. J lost 0 bases, V lost 5 bases, and 10 bases had no gene match. Germline values: CDR1 SGHVS, CDR2 FQNEAQ. This CDR3 is CASSPLTGSGSYEQYF. CDR3 sequence (DNA): TGTGCCAGCAGCCCCTTGACAGGGTCCGGCTCCTACGAGCAGTACTTC.